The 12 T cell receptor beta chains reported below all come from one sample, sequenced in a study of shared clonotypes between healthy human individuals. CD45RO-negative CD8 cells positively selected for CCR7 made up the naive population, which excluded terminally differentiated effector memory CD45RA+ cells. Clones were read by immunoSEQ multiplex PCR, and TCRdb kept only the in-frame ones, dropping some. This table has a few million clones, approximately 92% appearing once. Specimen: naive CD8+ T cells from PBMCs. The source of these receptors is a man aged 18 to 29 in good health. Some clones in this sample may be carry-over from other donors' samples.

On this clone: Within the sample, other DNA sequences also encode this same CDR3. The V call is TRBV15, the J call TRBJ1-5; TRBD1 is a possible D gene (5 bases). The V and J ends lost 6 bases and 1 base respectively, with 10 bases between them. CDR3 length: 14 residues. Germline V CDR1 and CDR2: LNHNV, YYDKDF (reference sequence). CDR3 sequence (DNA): TGTGCCACCAGTGGACGGGGGAGCAATCAGCCCCAGCATTTT. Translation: CATSGRGSNQPQHF.

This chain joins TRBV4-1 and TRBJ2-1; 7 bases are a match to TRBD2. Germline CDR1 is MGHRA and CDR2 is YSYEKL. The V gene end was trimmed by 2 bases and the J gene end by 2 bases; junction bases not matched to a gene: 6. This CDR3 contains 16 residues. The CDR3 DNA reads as TGCGCCAGCAGCCAACCCACTAGCGAACCCTACAATGAGCAGTTCTTC. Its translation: CASSQPTSEPYNEQFF.

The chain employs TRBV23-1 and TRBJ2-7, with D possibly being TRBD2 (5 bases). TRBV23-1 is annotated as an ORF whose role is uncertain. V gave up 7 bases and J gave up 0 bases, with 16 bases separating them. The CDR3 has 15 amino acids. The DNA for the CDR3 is TGCGCCAGCACCCCATCGGTCGGGATCTCCTACGAGCAGTACTTC. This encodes CASTPSVGISYEQYF.

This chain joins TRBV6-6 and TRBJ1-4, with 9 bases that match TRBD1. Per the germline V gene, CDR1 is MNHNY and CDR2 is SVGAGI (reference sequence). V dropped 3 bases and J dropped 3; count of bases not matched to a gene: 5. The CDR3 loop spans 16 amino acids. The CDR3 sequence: CASSYYRGPANEKLFF. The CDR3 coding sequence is TGTGCCAGCAGTTATTACAGGGGGCCCGCTAATGAAAAACTGTTTTTT.

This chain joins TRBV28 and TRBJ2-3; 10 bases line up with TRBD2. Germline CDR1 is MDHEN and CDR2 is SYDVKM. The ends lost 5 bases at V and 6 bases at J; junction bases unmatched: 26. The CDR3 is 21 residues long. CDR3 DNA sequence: TGTGCCAGCAGTACACACCGCCTTAGCGGGGGGAGAGGAATTAGTGGGGATACGCAGTATTTT. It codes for CASSTHRLSGGRGISGDTQYF.

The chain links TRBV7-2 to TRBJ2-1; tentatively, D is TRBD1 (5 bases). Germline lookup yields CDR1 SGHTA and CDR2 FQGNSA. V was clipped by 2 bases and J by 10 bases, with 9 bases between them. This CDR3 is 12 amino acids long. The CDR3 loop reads CASSLPGREQFF. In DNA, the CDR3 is TGTGCCAGCAGCTTACCAGGGCGGGAGCAGTTCTTC.

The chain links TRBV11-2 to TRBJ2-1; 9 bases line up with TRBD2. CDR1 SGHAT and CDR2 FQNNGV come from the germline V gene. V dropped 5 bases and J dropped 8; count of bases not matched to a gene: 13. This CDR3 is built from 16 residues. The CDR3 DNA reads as TGTGCCAGCAGCCCCGCTTGGCGGGAGGGCCGCTATGAGCAGTTCTTC. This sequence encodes CASSPAWREGRYEQFF.

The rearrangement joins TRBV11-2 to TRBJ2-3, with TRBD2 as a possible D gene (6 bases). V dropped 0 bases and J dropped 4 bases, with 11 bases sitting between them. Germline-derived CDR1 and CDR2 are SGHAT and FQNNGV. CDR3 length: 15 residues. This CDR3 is CASSLDWRGSDTQYF. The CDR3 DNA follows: TGTGCCAGCAGCTTAGATTGGAGGGGATCAGATACGCAGTATTTT.

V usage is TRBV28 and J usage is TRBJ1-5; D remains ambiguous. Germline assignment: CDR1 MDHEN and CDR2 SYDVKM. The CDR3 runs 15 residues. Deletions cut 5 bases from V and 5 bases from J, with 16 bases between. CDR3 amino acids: CASSTQGQPHQPQHF. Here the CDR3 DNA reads TGTGCCAGCAGTACCCAAGGGCAGCCGCATCAGCCCCAGCATTTT. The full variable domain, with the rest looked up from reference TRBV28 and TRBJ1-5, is DVKVTQSSRYLVKRTGEKVFLECVQDMDHENMFWYRQDPGLGLRLIYFSYDVKMKEKGDIPEGYSVSREKKERFSLILESASTNQTSMYLCASSTQGQPHQPQHFGDGTRLSIL.

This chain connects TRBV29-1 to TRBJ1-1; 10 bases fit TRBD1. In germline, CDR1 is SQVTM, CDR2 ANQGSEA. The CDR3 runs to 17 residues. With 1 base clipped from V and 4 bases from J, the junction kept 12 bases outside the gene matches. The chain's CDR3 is CSVEGFSGQGLATEAFF. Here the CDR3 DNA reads TGCAGCGTTGAAGGATTCTCGGGACAGGGGCTGGCCACTGAAGCTTTCTTT.

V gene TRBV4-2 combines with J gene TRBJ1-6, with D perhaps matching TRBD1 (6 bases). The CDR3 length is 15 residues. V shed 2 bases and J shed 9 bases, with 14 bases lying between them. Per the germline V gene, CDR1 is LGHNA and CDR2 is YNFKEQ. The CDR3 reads CASSQFHRAGSPLHF. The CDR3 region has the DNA TGTGCCAGCAGCCAATTCCACAGGGCGGGTTCACCCCTCCACTTT.

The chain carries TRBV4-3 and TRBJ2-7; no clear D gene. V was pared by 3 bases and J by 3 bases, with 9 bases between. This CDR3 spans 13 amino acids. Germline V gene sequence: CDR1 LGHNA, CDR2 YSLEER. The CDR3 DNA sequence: TGCGCCAGCAGCCACCGCGTCGGCTACGAGCAGTACTTC. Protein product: CASSHRVGYEQYF.